These 10 T cell receptor beta chains share one sample of origin, sequenced in a study of shared clonotypes between healthy human individuals. Assay: immunoSEQ multiplex PCR; the TCRdb copy retains only in-frame clones and omits some. The data hold about 2.4 million clones, with roughly 93% observed a single time. The sample comprised naive CD4+ T cells from PBMCs. The subset here: CD45RA+ positively selected. The source is a man in his late teens or twenties in good health. Some clones in this sample may be carry-over from other donors' samples.

The V and J genes are TRBV28 and TRBJ1-2; D unclear. The CDR3 has 14 amino acids. Trimming pared 7 bases from V and 4 bases from J, leaving 16 bases between. Germline assignment: CDR1 MDHEN and CDR2 SYDVKM. The CDR3 coding sequence is TGTGCCAGCATCGGAAAGGGAGTGGGCTATGGCTACACCTTC. Its translation: CASIGKGVGYGYTF.

This chain joins TRBV18 and TRBJ2-6, with D possibly being TRBD1 (5 bases). Germline loops: CDR1 KGHSH, CDR2 LQKENI. V was trimmed by 2 bases and J by 4 bases, leaving 12 bases between them. The CDR3 loop spans 16 amino acids. CDR3: CASSPYQGMGANVLTF. DNA of the CDR3: TGTGCCAGCTCACCATATCAGGGCATGGGGGCCAACGTCCTGACTTTC.

J is TRBJ2-1 and V is TRBV4-3, with 10 bases fitting TRBD2. The CDR3 is made up of 17 amino acids. Trimming at V came to 4 bases and at J to 1 base, leaving 7 bases not matched to a gene. The V gene's germline CDR1 is LGHNA and CDR2 YSLEER. CDR3 loop: CASSPGLAALSYNEQFF. The CDR3 DNA sequence: TGCGCCAGCAGCCCTGGACTAGCGGCGTTGTCCTACAATGAGCAGTTCTTC.

This chain uses TRBV7-8 with TRBJ1-1, with D unresolved. Trimming removed 5 bases from V and 0 bases from J, with 13 bases in between. Germline assignment: CDR1 SGHVS and CDR2 FQNEAQ. The CDR3 runs to 15 residues. CDR3 coding DNA: TGTGCCAGCAGCCCCCCTCGCCTCATGAACACTGAAGCTTTCTTT. Its translation: CASSPPRLMNTEAFF.

Remarks on this clone: Other DNA sequences from this sample encode an identical CDR3 as well. The rearrangement uses TRBV11-3 and TRBJ2-3; the match to TRBD2 covers 7 bases. Germline-derived CDR1 and CDR2 are SGHNT and YENEEA. This CDR3 spans 14 amino acids. Trimming removed 2 bases from V and 1 base from J; junction bases left unmatched: 0. CDR3 bases: TGTGCCAGCAGCTTACGGGGGGGCACAGATACGCAGTATTTT. It encodes CASSLRGGTDTQYF. The entire variable domain, with the rest obtained from reference TRBV11-3 and TRBJ2-3, is as follows: EAGVVQSPRYKIIEKKQPVAFWCNPISGHNTLYWYLQNLGQGPELLIRYENEEAVDDSQLPKDRFSAERLKGVDSTLKIQPAELGDSAVYLCASSLRGGTDTQYFGPGTRLTVL.

The chain couples TRBV10-3 to TRBJ1-2; tentative D call: TRBD1 (6 bases). Germline lookup yields CDR1 ENHRY and CDR2 SYGVKD. The V gene lost 2 bases and the J gene lost 8 bases, with 12 bases spanning the gap. The CDR3 covers 13 residues. This CDR3 is CAISELRTEGYTF. CDR3 bases: TGTGCCATCAGTGAGCTTCGGACAGAAGGCTACACCTTC.

The chain carries TRBV28 and TRBJ2-1; D not resolved. Trimming removed 4 bases at V and 0 bases at J, with 10 bases between. In germline, CDR1 is MDHEN, CDR2 SYDVKM. The CDR3 is made up of 15 amino acids. CDR3 coding DNA: TGTGCCAGCAGTTCCGTGGCAGCCTCCTACAATGAGCAGTTCTTC. It encodes CASSSVAASYNEQFF.

The rearrangement links TRBV6-5 to TRBJ2-5; D remains unclear. The germline gives CDR1 MNHEY, CDR2 SVGAGI. The CDR3 covers 14 residues. The V gene lost 0 bases and the J gene lost 5 bases, with 10 bases spanning the gap. This chain's CDR3 is CASSYSSFSETQYF. The CDR3 nucleotides are TGTGCCAGCAGTTACTCTAGTTTCTCTGAGACCCAGTACTTC.

The rearrangement uses TRBV5-4 and TRBJ2-7; no clear D gene. This CDR3 region has 12 residues. V was shortened by 4 bases and J by 2 bases, with 7 bases between the two germline ends. Germline V CDR1 and CDR2: SGHNT, YYREEE (reference sequence). This CDR3 reads CASSIQTYEQYF. CDR3 coding DNA: TGTGCCAGCAGCATCCAGACCTACGAGCAGTACTTC.

The rearrangement joins TRBV29-1 to TRBJ2-3; the D gene is possibly TRBD1 (6 bases). Germline CDR1 and CDR2: SQVTM and ANQGSEA. CDR3 size: 13 residues. The V end lost 6 bases, the J end lost 1 base, and 11 bases lay between the germline ends. As DNA, the CDR3 is TGCAGCGTGACAGCAGGGGGCACAGATACGCAGTATTTT. It yields the protein CSVTAGGTDTQYF.